This TCR beta chain was observed in a study of glioma-infiltrating T cells (dated by TCRdb to the mid-2010s). Regarding the complete study: The study sequenced TCR alpha- and beta-chain repertoires from glioma tissue, from non-neoplastic brain tissue and from matched peripheral blood mononuclear cells. To measure how far tissue and blood T-cell populations diverged, each tissue-infiltrating repertoire was compared against the peripheral blood repertoire of the same patient. The paired cohort was made up of three low-grade glioma patients, several primary glioblastoma patients and three non-glioma patients who contributed non-neoplastic brain tissue. What the study reported, not specific to this receptor: Only a very small number of CDR3 sequences turned up in both tissue and blood, a result put down to high CDR3 diversity combined with limited sampling. Group comparisons were based on small numbers of patients: three non-neoplastic, three low-grade glioma and several glioblastoma patients. In non-neoplastic patients, VJ-independent divergence between tissue and blood fell below expectation, whereas in all gliomas, and especially in low-grade gliomas, the divergence rose above expectation.

On this clonotype: The clone's antigen remains unknown. No qualities accompany the bases; no much larger clone lies one base away.

The iRepertoire nested amplicon-rescue multiplex PCR (arm-PCR) platform was used to amplify TCR alpha and beta CDR3 regions from RNA. For one-step reverse transcription and amplification, roughly 90-400 ng of tissue mRNA or PBMC total RNA was used as input. Following bead purification, Illumina adapters were added by a secondary multiplex PCR, and libraries between 200 and 400 bp were gel-purified. Demultiplexing relied on internal 6-nucleotide barcodes carried by the libraries. Libraries were sequenced on an Illumina MiSeq with 2x220 or 2x250 nucleotide paired-end reads. The authors processed their data as follows. Paired reads were merged using FLASH 1.2.11 and aligned with BWA-MEM to the GRCh37 human genome, and TRA and TRB reads were then extracted. V and J assignment used an IMGT-derived reference of cassette sequences and CDR3 motifs that included pseudogenes. Three-frame translation of reads was performed, and productive CDR3s were defined as those with a C...FGXG motif and no stop codons. Unique combinations of V-J cassette pair and CDR3 amino acid sequence were defined as clonotypes. Reads were filtered by Hamming distance, with the threshold set by the sequence error rate of each sample in mapped regions. TCRdb reworked the public reads: Q25 trimming with fastp, MiXCR clone assembly, productive beta chains retained. Each entry merges the rows of one CDR3 protein and shows their most common DNA and genes. None of the V and J calls come from the authors' own analysis; TCRdb made them. Recorded for this sample are about 4,800 distinct CDR3 sequences; under 35% of them occurred a single time. Approximately 7.4% of the sample is in the top ten clones.

Compared with germline, V lacks 2 bases and J lacks 3 bases; bases without a gene match: 5. From its cysteine to its phenylalanine, the CDR3 spans 15 amino acids. The only DNA kept is the CDR3, 45 bases in frame from the first base. The germline V gene specifies MRHNA as CDR1 and SNTAGT as CDR2. The chain links TRBV6-4 with TRBJ1-1; the central 8 bases match TRBD1. This TCR was sampled from a human donor with low-grade glioma or glioblastoma, undergoing nonglioma brain surgery, or in good health (not recorded which). The specimen sequenced was glioma tissue, nonneoplastic brain tissue, or PBMCs (not recorded which). The CDR3 region has the sequence CASSDRDRGYTEAFF. DNA sequence: TGTGCCAGCAGTGACCGAGACAGGGGCTACACTGAAGCTTTCTTT.